These T cell receptor beta chains were read from a single sample in a study of long-term antiretroviral therapy in people with HIV. Clones were sequenced by immunoSEQ multiplex PCR, and TCRdb holds only the in-frame ones, with some missing. The profile shows roughly 25,000 clones, just under 85% of them singletons. This specimen consisted of unsorted PBMCs, obtained 0.7 years before starting antiretroviral therapy. The receptor source for this set is a man aged 30 to 39 with HIV. Both conserved end residues are part of each CDR3. The D gene is left open where the match is weak.

d_gene,v_gene,j_gene,CDR3aa
-,TRBV4-1,TRBJ1-2,CASSQVLGGRFYGYTF
TRBD2,TRBV18,TRBJ2-7,CASSPNSGGASYEQYF
TRBD2,TRBV28,TRBJ2-7,CASRFGTTLGGEQYF
-,TRBV6-6,TRBJ1-4,CASSYGGQGEKLFF
-,TRBV6-5,TRBJ2-6,CASGLGSGANVLTF
-,TRBV7-9,TRBJ1-5,CASSYNGNQPQHF
-,TRBV6-5,TRBJ1-1,CASRHRGGTEAFF
TRBD1,TRBV5-4,TRBJ2-2,CASSLGGQGRLGELFF
-,TRBV5-1,TRBJ2-5,CASSWGDTDGETQYF
TRBD1,TRBV15,TRBJ2-7,CATSNGRDRGYEQYF
-,TRBV11-2,TRBJ2-7,CASSLKAATGEQYF
-,TRBV7-9,TRBJ2-1,CASSLGVEQFF
-,TRBV5-4,TRBJ2-2,CASSFEEAMNTGELFF
-,TRBV7-2,TRBJ1-1,CASSRGSGNTEAFF
-,TRBV7-7,TRBJ2-5,CASSLDRAEGETQYF
-,TRBV4-2,TRBJ1-2,CASSQEGTTNYGYTF
TRBD1,TRBV14,TRBJ2-1,CASSLTGQGADEQFF
-,TRBV9,TRBJ1-1,CASSVGGAGEAFF
-,TRBV15,TRBJ2-7,CATSRDRPRGEQYF
-,TRBV27,TRBJ2-7,CASSLGQGGEQYF
-,TRBV7-2,TRBJ1-4,CASSPNRGGEKLFF
-,TRBV11-2,TRBJ2-2,CASSLTGYTGELFF
-,TRBV13,TRBJ2-1,CASSLVSGSYNEQFF
-,TRBV14,TRBJ2-1,CASSQGVWSSYNEQFF
-,TRBV6-1,TRBJ1-2,CASSEAQGTGNGYTF
-,TRBV19,TRBJ2-7,CASSILGTSFEQYF
TRBD1,TRBV19,TRBJ1-2,CASSFTSPGQLYGYTF
TRBD2,TRBV6-1,TRBJ2-5,CASRTAGVQETQYF
TRBD1,TRBV19,TRBJ2-1,CASQDRGLSYNEQFF
-,TRBV9,TRBJ1-2,CASSPRQSAGLGYTF
-,TRBV7-9,TRBJ1-4,CASSFNLEKLFF
-,TRBV2,TRBJ2-7,CARRAPGGEQYF
-,TRBV2,TRBJ1-1,CASSGIAGRSMNTEAFF
TRBD1,TRBV28,TRBJ2-5,CASSFEDRGYF
TRBD2,TRBV13,TRBJ2-3,CASSLGGLAGFGTDTQYF
-,TRBV27,TRBJ1-2,CASSLSPQIYGYTF